The 22 T cell receptor beta chains below all came from one sample that was sequenced in a study of T-cell memory formation after mild COVID-19. TCRdb fed the 5' RACE reads into MiXCR, producing one record per CDR3 protein. The sample has roughly 410,000 distinct CDR3 sequences, roughly a quarter seen once. The specimen sequenced was PBMCs or a T cell subset sorted from them (not recorded which). Receptors originate from an adult woman who had mild COVID-19 (a few samples of this study predate the infection). Cell type and time point are not known.

This clonotype was picked up a small number of times. V is TRBV5-1 and J is TRBJ2-7; no clear D gene. The ends were cut back, 0 bases at V and 6 bases at J, with 16 bases in the middle. Germline CDR1 and CDR2: SGHRS and YFSETQ. CDR3 length equals 15 residues. This CDR3 reads CASSLGGMSALEQYF. The DNA for the CDR3 is TGCGCCAGCAGCTTGGGAGGTATGTCTGCGCTCGAGCAGTACTTC.

The rearrangement links TRBV6-2 or TRBV6-3 to TRBJ2-5, with TRBD2 identical over 12 bases. CDR1 is MNHEY and CDR2 is SVGEGT in the germline V gene. J lost 3 bases, V lost 5 bases, and 19 bases had no gene match. The CDR3 has 20 amino acids. CDR3: CASSTNPGLLAGGLKETQYF. The CDR3 region has the DNA TGTGCCAGCAGTACAAACCCGGGACTACTAGCGGGGGGTCTCAAAGAGACCCAGTACTTC.

The J gene is TRBJ2-3, the V gene TRBV7-9; D may be TRBD2 (6 bases). V lost 0 bases, J lost 6 bases, and 13 bases lay in between. The CDR3 loop spans 15 amino acids. Germline loops: CDR1 SEHNR, CDR2 FQNEAQ (reference sequence). Here the CDR3 DNA reads TGTGCCAGCAGCTTAGCGCCTGTCGCGGGGGATACGCAGTATTTT. This encodes CASSLAPVAGDTQYF.

J is TRBJ2-3 and V is TRBV6-5; 12 positions match TRBD2. The trim removed 5 bases at V and 3 bases at J, leaving 9 bases unmatched. The CDR3 has 17 residues. Per the germline V gene, CDR1 is MNHEY and CDR2 is SVGAGI. The CDR3 region has the DNA TGTGCCAGCAGTCCCCGACTAGCGGGAGCTGTAACAGATACGCAGTATTTT. The encoded protein is CASSPRLAGAVTDTQYF.

V gene TRBV5-1 combines with J gene TRBJ2-1, with 9 positions matching TRBD1. J lost 0 bases, V lost 6 bases, and 4 bases had no gene match. Germline V gene sequence: CDR1 SGHRS, CDR2 YFSETQ. CDR3 length: 15 residues. CDR3 in DNA: TGCGCCAGCACCCAGGACAGGGGCTCCTACAATGAGCAGTTCTTC. This codes for CASTQDRGSYNEQFF.

The chain combines TRBV27 with TRBJ1-2; 8 nucleotides match TRBD1. V lost 5 bases, J lost 4 bases, and 12 bases stayed unmatched. Germline assignment: CDR1 MNHEY and CDR2 SMNVEV (reference sequence). This CDR3 has 16 amino acids. The CDR3 nucleotides are TGTGCCAGCAGTCCATACCGGGACAGGAGCGGCTATGGCTACACCTTC. Translation: CASSPYRDRSGYGYTF.

In its sample, this clonotype was seen a few times. This chain connects TRBV2 to TRBJ1-1; 8 nucleotides align to TRBD1. Germline-derived CDR1 and CDR2 are SNHLY and FYNNEI. The CDR3 is 13 residues long. The V segment lost 9 bases and the J segment 4 bases; nucleotides outside the gene matches: 7. The CDR3 sequence is CARRDRKSTEAFF. The CDR3 region has the DNA TGTGCCAGAAGGGACAGGAAGAGCACTGAAGCTTTCTTT.

This chain uses TRBV6-1 with TRBJ2-3; a weak D match, TRBD2 (6 bases). The CDR3 extends over 14 amino acids. Germline assignment: CDR1 MNHNS and CDR2 SASEGT. Trimming took off 6 bases at V and 2 bases at J, with 12 bases between the two ends. In DNA form, the CDR3 reads TGTGCCAGCAGCGTGGCGGGATTCACAGATACGCAGTATTTT. Amino acid sequence: CASSVAGFTDTQYF.

The chain recombines TRBV3-1 with TRBJ2-1, with D uncertain. V was shortened by 1 base and J by 16 bases, with 11 bases between the two germline ends. Per germline, CDR1 LGHDT and CDR2 YNNKEL (reference sequence). CDR3 length: 11 amino acids. In DNA, the CDR3 is TGTGCCAGCAGCCAAGGGGTCAGAGCTTTCTTC. This codes for CASSQGVRAFF.

The V call is TRBV7-8, the J call TRBJ1-2; D gene ambiguous. Trimming took off 0 bases at V and 4 bases at J, with 9 bases between the two ends. Looked up from germline, CDR1 is SGHVS and CDR2 is FQNEAQ. This CDR3 contains 14 residues. DNA of the CDR3: TGTGCCAGCAGCTTAGCTGGAGAGGGCTATGGCTACACCTTC. It specifies CASSLAGEGYGYTF.

The CDR3 nucleotides are TGTGCCAGCAGCTTACGGGGGGCAAATTCACCCCTCCACTTT. Encoded protein: CASSLRGANSPLHF. This chain connects TRBV7-9 to TRBJ1-6, with a tentative D call TRBD1 (6 bases). V was shortened by 2 bases and J by 7 bases, with 9 bases between the two germline ends. From germline, CDR1 is SEHNR and CDR2 FQNEAQ (reference sequence). The CDR3 is 14 amino acids.

This chain joins TRBV7-8 and TRBJ2-5; 12 bases map to TRBD1. Losses at the gene ends were 6 bases for V and 5 bases for J; bases not matched to a gene: 28. CDR1 is SGHVS and CDR2 is FQNEAQ in the germline V gene. The CDR3 covers 22 residues. The CDR3 here is CASSLPTGRRWGQGAEAETQYF. Written as DNA, the CDR3 is TGTGCCAGCAGTCTACCGACGGGGAGGCGGTGGGGACAGGGGGCGGAGGCGGAGACCCAGTACTTC.

The chain couples TRBV7-9 to TRBJ2-7, with 15 nucleotides matching TRBD2. Germline CDR1 reads SEHNR; CDR2 reads FQNEAQ (reference sequence). The CDR3 sequence is 15 residues long. V dropped 5 bases and J dropped 5; count of bases not matched to a gene: 4. The CDR3 region is CASSRGLAGGNEQYF. The CDR3 nucleotides read TGTGCCAGCAGCAGAGGACTAGCGGGAGGGAACGAGCAGTACTTC.

V usage is TRBV12-3 or TRBV12-4 and J usage is TRBJ2-1; D ambiguous. V was shortened by 4 bases and J by 9 bases, with 7 bases between the two germline ends. The CDR3 length is 11 residues. In DNA, the CDR3 is TGTGCCAGCAGTTCCGGTTTTGAGCAGTTCTTC. This encodes CASSSGFEQFF.

This clonotype has more than one count but fewer than ten. The V call is TRBV2, the J call TRBJ2-3; D perhaps matches TRBD2 (5 bases). This CDR3 spans 12 amino acids. Germline loops: CDR1 SNHLY, CDR2 FYNNEI. Between the trimmed V and J ends, which lost 8 bases and 4 bases, there was a span of 10 bases. The chain's CDR3 is CASGLSPDTQYF. CDR3 DNA sequence: TGTGCCAGCGGACTCTCCCCAGATACGCAGTATTTT.

The chain recombines TRBV9 with TRBJ1-1; D uncertain. V gave up 0 bases and J gave up 6 bases, with 9 bases separating them. The CDR3 is made up of 13 amino acids. Germline-derived CDR1 and CDR2 are SGDLS and YYNGEE. The chain's CDR3 is CASSVVVSPEAFF. The CDR3, as DNA: TGTGCCAGCAGCGTAGTCGTCTCCCCTGAAGCTTTCTTT.

This clonotype has only a few counts. This sequence joins TRBV4-3 and TRBJ2-7, with TRBD1 identical over 8 bases. This CDR3 is built from 17 residues. With 0 bases clipped from V and 0 bases from J, the junction kept 7 bases outside the gene matches. The germline gives CDR1 LGHNA, CDR2 YSLEER. CDR3 in amino acids: CASSQEGGGTGSYEQYF. As DNA, the CDR3 is TGCGCCAGCAGCCAAGAAGGCGGTGGGACAGGCTCCTACGAGCAGTACTTC.

The rearrangement joins TRBV7-9 to TRBJ2-7, with D hard to call. In germline, CDR1 is SEHNR, CDR2 FQNEAQ (reference sequence). V was cut by 3 bases and J by 2 bases, with 8 bases left in between. The CDR3 is 13 residues long. The CDR3, as DNA: TGTGCCAGCAGCTTCGGTTCCCCCTACGAGCAGTACTTC. This translates into CASSFGSPYEQYF.

V usage is TRBV30 and J usage is TRBJ2-2, with TRBD1 identical over 8 bases. CDR1 is GTSNPN and CDR2 is SVGIG in the germline V gene (reference sequence). CDR3 length: 16 amino acids. J lost 3 bases, V lost 4 bases, and 10 bases had no gene match. The CDR3 sequence: CAWNRDRRSHTGELFF. The CDR3 bases are TGTGCCTGGAACCGGGACAGGCGGTCCCACACCGGGGAGCTGTTTTTT.

This clonotype was seen a handful of times. The V call is TRBV2, the J call TRBJ1-4; no firm D call. Per the germline V gene, CDR1 is SNHLY and CDR2 is FYNNEI. The CDR3 is 13 amino acids. The V and J ends lost 3 bases and 4 bases respectively, with 6 bases between them. CDR3 amino acids: CASSDRSNEKLFF. The CDR3 region has the DNA TGTGCCAGCAGTGACAGGAGTAATGAAAAACTGTTTTTT. The complete variable domain, with remaining parts taken from reference TRBV2 and TRBJ1-4, reads EPEVTQTPSHQVTQMGQEVILRCVPISNHLYFYWYRQILGQKVEFLVSFYNNEISEKSEIFDDQFSVERPDGSNFTLKIRSTKLEDSAMYFCASSDRSNEKLFFGSGTQLSVL.

The sample holds one count of this clonotype. This chain uses TRBV12-3 or TRBV12-4 with TRBJ2-7; 11 bases line up with TRBD2. The CDR3 is 16 residues long. Trimming took 5 bases from V and 2 from J; bases not matched to a gene: 8. The CDR3 reads CASSRQTSGTPYEQYF. Here the CDR3 DNA reads TGTGCCAGCAGTCGGCAGACTAGCGGGACCCCCTACGAGCAGTACTTC.

The chain carries TRBV19 and TRBJ2-4; D is unresolved. The germline CDR1 and CDR2 sequences are LNHDA and SQIVND (reference sequence). Trimming left V 5 bases short and J 1 base short, with 12 bases between. CDR3 length: 15 amino acids. CDR3 protein: CASSAVAGAKNIQYF. As DNA, the CDR3 is TGTGCCAGTAGTGCCGTAGCTGGGGCCAAAAACATTCAGTACTTC. The full variable domain, its missing parts supplied by reference TRBV19 and TRBJ2-4, is DGGITQSPKYLFRKEGQNVTLSCEQNLNHDAMYWYRQDPGQGLRLIYYSQIVNDFQKGDIAEGYSVSREKKESFPLTVTSAQKNPTAFYLCASSAVAGAKNIQYFGAGTRLSVL.